In its sample, the clone carrying this T cell receptor beta chain was seen a few times. Its antigen remains unidentified. The germline V and J ends were trimmed by 7 bases and 8 bases, with 11 bases remaining between them. Germline CDR1 is MNHNS and CDR2 is SASEGT. The CDR3 has 11 residues. The data stem from a study of T cells in Graves' hyperthyroidism and ophthalmopathy. Study conclusions and caveats: Classification by a 13 V-J model distinguished ophthalmopathy from stable hyperthyroidism.

TCR beta CDR3 sequences were amplified from RNA transcripts. Initially, a first-round RT-PCR of the TCR CDR3 employed the HTBI primer set. Each CDR3 protein is one row after TCRdb ran MiXCR on the multiplex PCR reads. The sample records 700,000 or so distinct CDR3 sequences, 16% being singletons. Clinicians diagnosed patients from clinical symptoms, serum thyroxine and TRAb, thyroid ultrasound and orbital computed tomography. PBMCs were collected from an approximately 10 ml volume of fresh peripheral blood. The sample was blood. V and J are TRBV6-1 and TRBJ1-1; TRBD1 is a possible D gene (5 bases). This clonotype was sampled from a man between 18 and 35 years old with Graves' hyperthyroidism. This CDR3 is CASKTSGEAFF. In DNA form, the CDR3 reads TGTGCCAGCAAAACCTCAGGGGAAGCTTTCTTT.